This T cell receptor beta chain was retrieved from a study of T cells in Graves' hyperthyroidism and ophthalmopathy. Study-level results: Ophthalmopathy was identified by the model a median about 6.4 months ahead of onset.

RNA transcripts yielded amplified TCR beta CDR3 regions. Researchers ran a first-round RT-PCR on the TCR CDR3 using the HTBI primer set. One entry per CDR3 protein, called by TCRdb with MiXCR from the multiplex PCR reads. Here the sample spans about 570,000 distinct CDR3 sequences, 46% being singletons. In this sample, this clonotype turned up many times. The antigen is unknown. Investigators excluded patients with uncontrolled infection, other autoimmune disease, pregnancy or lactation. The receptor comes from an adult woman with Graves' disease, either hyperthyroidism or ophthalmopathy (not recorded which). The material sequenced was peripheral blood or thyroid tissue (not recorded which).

Here the CDR3 DNA reads TGCGCCAGCAGCTTGATAGGGGCTGGGGCCAACGTCCTGACTTTC. It specifies CASSLIGAGANVLTF. The rearrangement links TRBV5-1 to TRBJ2-6, with a possible D match to TRBD1 (5 bases). Germline CDR1 is SGHRS and CDR2 is YFSETQ. The CDR3 is 15 residues long. V dropped 1 base and J dropped 2 bases, with 7 bases sitting between them.